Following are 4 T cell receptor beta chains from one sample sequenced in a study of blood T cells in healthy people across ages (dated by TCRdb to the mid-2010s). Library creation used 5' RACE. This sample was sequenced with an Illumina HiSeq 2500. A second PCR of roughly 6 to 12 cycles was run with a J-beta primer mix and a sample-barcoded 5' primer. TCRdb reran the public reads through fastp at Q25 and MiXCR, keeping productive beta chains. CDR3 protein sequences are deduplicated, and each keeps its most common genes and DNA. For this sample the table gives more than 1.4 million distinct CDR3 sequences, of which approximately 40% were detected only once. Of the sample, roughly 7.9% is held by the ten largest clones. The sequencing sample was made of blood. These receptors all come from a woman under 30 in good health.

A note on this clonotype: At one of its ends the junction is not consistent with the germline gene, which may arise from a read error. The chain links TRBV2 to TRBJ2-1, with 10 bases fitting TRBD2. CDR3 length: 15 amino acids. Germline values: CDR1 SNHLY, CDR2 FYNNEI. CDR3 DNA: TGTGCCGGCAGCTTCCTAGCGGGGGTAGTCTATGAGCAGTTCTTC. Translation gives CAGSFLAGVVYEQFF.

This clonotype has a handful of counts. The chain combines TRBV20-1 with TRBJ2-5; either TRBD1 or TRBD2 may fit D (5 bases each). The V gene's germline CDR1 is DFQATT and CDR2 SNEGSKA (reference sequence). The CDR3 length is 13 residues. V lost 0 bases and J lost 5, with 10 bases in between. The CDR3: CSARDGRDETQYF. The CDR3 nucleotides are TGCAGTGCTAGAGATGGCAGGGACGAGACCCAGTACTTC.

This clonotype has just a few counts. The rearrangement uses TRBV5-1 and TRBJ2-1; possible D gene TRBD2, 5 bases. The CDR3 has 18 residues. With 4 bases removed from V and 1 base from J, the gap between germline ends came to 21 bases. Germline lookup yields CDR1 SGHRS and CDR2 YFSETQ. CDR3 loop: CASSQRMRVTPSYNEQFF. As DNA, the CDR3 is TGCGCCAGCAGCCAAAGGATGAGGGTCACTCCATCCTACAATGAGCAGTTCTTC. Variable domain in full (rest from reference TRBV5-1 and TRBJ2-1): KAGVTQTPRYLIKTRGQQVTLSCSPISGHRSVSWYQQTPGQGLQFLFEYFSETQRNKGNFPGRFSGRQFSNSRSEMNVSTLELGDSALYLCASSQRMRVTPSYNEQFFGPGTRLTVL.

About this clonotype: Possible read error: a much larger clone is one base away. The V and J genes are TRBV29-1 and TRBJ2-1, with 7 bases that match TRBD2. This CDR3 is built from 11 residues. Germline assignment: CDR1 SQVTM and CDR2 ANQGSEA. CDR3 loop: CNVREANEQFF. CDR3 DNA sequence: TGCAACGTTCGGGAGGCCAATGAGCAGTTCTTC.